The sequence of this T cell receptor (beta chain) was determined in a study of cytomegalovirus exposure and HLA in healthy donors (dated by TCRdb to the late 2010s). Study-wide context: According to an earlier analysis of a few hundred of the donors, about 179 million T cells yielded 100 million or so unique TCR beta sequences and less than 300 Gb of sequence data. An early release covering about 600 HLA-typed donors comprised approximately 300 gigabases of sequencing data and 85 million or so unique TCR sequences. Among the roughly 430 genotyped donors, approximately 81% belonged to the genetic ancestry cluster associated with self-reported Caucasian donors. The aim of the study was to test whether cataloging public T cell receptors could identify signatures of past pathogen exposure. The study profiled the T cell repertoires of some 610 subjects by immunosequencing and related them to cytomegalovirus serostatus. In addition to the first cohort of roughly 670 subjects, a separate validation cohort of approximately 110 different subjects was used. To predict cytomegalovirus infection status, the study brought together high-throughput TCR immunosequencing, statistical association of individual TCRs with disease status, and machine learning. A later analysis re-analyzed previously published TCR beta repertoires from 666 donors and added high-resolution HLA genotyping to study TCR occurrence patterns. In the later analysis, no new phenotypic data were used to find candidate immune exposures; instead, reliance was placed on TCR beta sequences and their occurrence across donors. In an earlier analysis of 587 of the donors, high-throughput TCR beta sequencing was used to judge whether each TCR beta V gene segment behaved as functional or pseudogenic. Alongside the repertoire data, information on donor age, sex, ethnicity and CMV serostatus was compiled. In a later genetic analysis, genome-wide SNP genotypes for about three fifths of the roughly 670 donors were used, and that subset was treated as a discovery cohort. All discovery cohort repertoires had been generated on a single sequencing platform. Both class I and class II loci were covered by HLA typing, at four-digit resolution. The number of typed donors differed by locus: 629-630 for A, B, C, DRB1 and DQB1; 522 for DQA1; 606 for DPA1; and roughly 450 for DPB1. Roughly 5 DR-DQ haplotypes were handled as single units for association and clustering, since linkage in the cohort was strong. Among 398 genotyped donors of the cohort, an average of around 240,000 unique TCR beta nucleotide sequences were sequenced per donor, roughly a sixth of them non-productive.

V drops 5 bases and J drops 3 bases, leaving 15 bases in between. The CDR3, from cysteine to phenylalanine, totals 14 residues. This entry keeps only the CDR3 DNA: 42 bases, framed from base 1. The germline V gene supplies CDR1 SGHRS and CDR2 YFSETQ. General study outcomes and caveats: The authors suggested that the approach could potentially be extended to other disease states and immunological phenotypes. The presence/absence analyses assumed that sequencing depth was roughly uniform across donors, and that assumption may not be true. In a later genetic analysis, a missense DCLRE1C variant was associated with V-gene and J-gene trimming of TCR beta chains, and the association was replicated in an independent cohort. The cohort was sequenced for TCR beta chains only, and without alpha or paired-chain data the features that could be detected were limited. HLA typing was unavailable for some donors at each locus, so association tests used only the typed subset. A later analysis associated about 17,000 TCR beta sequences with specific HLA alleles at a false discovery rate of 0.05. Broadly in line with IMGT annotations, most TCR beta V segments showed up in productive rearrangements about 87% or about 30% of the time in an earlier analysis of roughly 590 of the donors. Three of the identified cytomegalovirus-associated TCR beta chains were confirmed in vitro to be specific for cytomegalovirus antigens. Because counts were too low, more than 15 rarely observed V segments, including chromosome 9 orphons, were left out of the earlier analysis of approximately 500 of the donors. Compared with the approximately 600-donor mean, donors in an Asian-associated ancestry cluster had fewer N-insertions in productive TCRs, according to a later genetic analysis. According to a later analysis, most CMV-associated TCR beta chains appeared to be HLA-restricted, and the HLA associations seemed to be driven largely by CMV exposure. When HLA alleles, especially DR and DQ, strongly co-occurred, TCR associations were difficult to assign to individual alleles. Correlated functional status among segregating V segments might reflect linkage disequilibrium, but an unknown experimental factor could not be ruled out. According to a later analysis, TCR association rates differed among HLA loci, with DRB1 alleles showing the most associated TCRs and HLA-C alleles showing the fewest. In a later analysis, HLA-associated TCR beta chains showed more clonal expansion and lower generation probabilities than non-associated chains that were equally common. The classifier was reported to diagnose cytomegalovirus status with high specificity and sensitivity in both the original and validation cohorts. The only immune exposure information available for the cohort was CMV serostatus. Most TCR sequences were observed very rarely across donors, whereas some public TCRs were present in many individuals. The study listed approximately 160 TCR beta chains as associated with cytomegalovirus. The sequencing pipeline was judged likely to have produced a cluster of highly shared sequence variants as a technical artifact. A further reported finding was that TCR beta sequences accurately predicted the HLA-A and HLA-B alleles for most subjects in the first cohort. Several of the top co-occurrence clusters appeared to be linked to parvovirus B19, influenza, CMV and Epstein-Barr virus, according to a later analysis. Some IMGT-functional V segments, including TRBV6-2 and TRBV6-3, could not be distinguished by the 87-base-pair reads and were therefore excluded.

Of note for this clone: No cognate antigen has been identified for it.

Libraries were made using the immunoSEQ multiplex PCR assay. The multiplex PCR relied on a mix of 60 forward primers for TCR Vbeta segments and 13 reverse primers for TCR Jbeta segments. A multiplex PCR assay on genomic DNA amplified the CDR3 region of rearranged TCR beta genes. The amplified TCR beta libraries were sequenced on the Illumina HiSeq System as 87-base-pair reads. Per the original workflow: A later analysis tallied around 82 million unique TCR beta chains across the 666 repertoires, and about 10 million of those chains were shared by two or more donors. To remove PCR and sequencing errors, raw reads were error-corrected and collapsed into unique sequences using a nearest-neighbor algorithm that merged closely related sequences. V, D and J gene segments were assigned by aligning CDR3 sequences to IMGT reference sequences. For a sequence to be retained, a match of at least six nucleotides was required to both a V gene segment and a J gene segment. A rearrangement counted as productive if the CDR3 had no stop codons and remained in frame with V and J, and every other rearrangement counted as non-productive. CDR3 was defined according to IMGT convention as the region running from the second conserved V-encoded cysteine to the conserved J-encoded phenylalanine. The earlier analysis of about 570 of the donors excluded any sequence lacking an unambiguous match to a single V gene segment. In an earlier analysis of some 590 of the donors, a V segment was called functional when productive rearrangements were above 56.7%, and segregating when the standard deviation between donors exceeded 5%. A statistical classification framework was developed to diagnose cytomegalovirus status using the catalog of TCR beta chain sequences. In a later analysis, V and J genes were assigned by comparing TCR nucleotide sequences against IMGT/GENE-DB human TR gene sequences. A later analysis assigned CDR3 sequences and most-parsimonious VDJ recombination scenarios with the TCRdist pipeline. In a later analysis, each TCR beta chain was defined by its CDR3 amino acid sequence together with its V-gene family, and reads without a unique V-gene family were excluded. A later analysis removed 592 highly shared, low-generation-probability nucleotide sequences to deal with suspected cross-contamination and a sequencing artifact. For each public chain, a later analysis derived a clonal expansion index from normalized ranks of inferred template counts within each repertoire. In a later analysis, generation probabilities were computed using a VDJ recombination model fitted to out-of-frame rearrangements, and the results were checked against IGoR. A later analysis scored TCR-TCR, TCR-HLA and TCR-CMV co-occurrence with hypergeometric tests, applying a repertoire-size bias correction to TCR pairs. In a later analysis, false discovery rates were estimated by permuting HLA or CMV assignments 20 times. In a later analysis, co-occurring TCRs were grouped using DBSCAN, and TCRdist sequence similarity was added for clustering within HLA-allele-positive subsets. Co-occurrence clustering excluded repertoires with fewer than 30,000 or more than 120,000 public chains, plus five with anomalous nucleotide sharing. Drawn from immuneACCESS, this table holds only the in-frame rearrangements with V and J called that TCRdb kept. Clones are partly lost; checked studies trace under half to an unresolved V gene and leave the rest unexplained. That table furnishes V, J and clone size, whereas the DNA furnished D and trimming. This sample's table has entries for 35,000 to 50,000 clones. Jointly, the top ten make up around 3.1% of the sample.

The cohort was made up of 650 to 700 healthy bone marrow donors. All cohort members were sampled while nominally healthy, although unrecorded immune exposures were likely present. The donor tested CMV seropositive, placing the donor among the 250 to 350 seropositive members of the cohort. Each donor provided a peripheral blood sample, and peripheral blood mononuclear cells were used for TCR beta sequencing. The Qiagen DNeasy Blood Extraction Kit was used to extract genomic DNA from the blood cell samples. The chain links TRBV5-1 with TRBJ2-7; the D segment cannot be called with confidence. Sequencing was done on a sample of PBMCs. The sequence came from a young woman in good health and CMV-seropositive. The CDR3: CASRSQESLYEQYF. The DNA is TGCGCCAGCAGAAGTCAGGAATCCCTCTACGAGCAGTACTTC.